The source of this T cell receptor (beta chain) is a study of shared clonotypes between healthy human individuals. Selected positively for CCR7 and CD45RO-negative, naive CD8 cells excluded terminally differentiated effector memory CD45RA+ cells. Several immunoSEQ plates received, in even portions, the genomic DNA of each subset. Using immunoSEQ multiplex PCR, the repertoire was profiled, and TCRdb retains in-frame clones only, with some absent. The table records roughly 2.1 million clones, approximately 94% of them present only once. Sequenced input: naive CD8+ T cells from PBMCs. The sequence was collected from a young man in good health. Some clones in this sample may be carry-over from other donors' samples.

CDR3 DNA: TGCGCCAGCAGCCAAGAGCGTCCCGGGGGGAGTGAGCAGTTCTTC. Its protein is CASSQERPGGSEQFF. This rearrangement joins TRBV4-3 to TRBJ2-1; 7 positions match TRBD2. Germline V gene lookup returns CDR1 LGHNA and CDR2 YSLEER. With V trimmed by 0 bases and J by 9 bases, 8 bases remained unmatched. The CDR3 loop spans 15 amino acids.